The rows below give T cell receptor beta chains drawn from one sample of a study of T-cell memory formation after mild COVID-19. MiXCR, run by TCRdb on the 5' RACE reads, gives a single entry per CDR3 protein. The repertoire holds 250,000 to 300,000 distinct CDR3 sequences, with over 7% as singletons. What was sequenced was PBMCs or a T cell subset sorted from them (not recorded which). The origin of the receptors is a man aged 18 to 29 who had mild COVID-19 (a few samples of this study predate the infection). Cell type and time point are not known. CDR3s include the opening cysteine and the closing phenylalanine or tryptophan. A D gene is named only where the DNA matches it firmly. Size is stated for part of the rows, as once, few or many counts, or as a class when the clone is expanded.

v_call	d_call	clone_size	cdr3_length	j_call	cdr3_nt	cdr3_aa
TRBV7-2	NA	few	14	TRBJ2-3	TGTGCCAGCAGCTTAGAACAAGACACAGATACGCAGTATTTT	CASSLEQDTDTQYF
TRBV6-5	NA	NA	14	TRBJ1-4	TGTGCCAGCAGTTACAGGAGGGCTAATGAAAAACTGTTTTTT	CASSYRRANEKLFF
TRBV19	NA	NA	12	TRBJ2-7	TGTGCCAGTGGGGGAGGGACAGTCGAGCAGTACTTC	CASGGGTVEQYF
TRBV6-5	TRBD1	NA	17	TRBJ1-6	TGTGCCAGCAGAAGCCTACAGGGGGCAATGAATAATTCACCCCTCCACTTT	CASRSLQGAMNNSPLHF
TRBV5-5	NA	NA	12	TRBJ1-2	TGTGCCAGCAGCAGAACAAGTGATGGCTACACCTTC	CASSRTSDGYTF
TRBV5-6	NA	few	14	TRBJ1-2	TGTGCCAGCAGTCCCGTCGGGGGATCGGATGGCTACACCTTC	CASSPVGGSDGYTF
TRBV5-1	TRBD1	few	16	TRBJ2-1	TGCGCCAGCAGCGAGGGACAGGGCTATTCCTACAATGAGCAGTTCTTC	CASSEGQGYSYNEQFF
TRBV7-9	NA	NA	14	TRBJ2-5	TGTGCCAGCAGCCGGGGACCCCGGCAAGAGACCCAGTACTTC	CASSRGPRQETQYF
TRBV7-3	NA	NA	14	TRBJ2-5	TGTGCCAGCAGCTACCAGGGGAAAGGGGAGACCCAGTACTTC	CASSYQGKGETQYF
TRBV27	NA	NA	15	TRBJ2-3	TGTGCCAGCAGCCCCACAGGGTATGGCACAGATACGCAGTATTTT	CASSPTGYGTDTQYF
TRBV7-2	TRBD2	many	14	TRBJ2-7	TGTGCCAGCAGCCCTAGCGGGGGGCCCTACGAGCAGTACTTC	CASSPSGGPYEQYF
TRBV10-3	TRBD1	few	13	TRBJ1-2	TGTGCCACCCGCGTTGAGGGGGCGGAGGGCTACACCTTC	CATRVEGAEGYTF
TRBV15	NA	NA	14	TRBJ2-3	TGTGCCACCAGCCGTTACGGGGAGTCACGAACGCAGTATTTT	CATSRYGESRTQYF
TRBV4-1	TRBD1	NA	16	TRBJ2-7	TGCGCCAGCAGCCAAGATCCGGGACAGGGGACCTACGAGCAGTACTTC	CASSQDPGQGTYEQYF
TRBV27	NA	few	17	TRBJ1-1	TGTGCCAGCAGTTTAGCTGGGGAGGGGTCCGTGAACACTGAAGCTTTCTTT	CASSLAGEGSVNTEAFF
TRBV4-1	NA	many	16	TRBJ2-2	TGCGCCAGCAGCCCGCCACTAGGAGAAGTTCCCGGGGAGCTGTTTTTT	CASSPPLGEVPGELFF
TRBV29-1	NA	NA	16	TRBJ2-7	TGCAGCGTTGAAGGAGCCCAGGGGAAGGGCTCCTACGAGCAGTACTTC	CSVEGAQGKGSYEQYF
TRBV29-1	TRBD2	many	15	TRBJ2-3	TGCAGCGTTGCAACTCTAGCGGGGGGGACAGATACGCAGTATTTT	CSVATLAGGTDTQYF
TRBV4-3	NA	few	14	TRBJ2-2	TGCGCCAGCAGCCCCTCAAGACAGGCCGGGGAGCTGTTTTTT	CASSPSRQAGELFF
TRBV20-1	NA	many	14	TRBJ1-1	TGCAGTGCTAGACTTCGTGGGTTGGGCACTGAAGCTTTCTTT	CSARLRGLGTEAFF
TRBV10-3	TRBD2	few	16	TRBJ2-3	TGTGCCATCAGTGACCCGGGGGGGGGCGACTCAGATACGCAGTATTTT	CAISDPGGGDSDTQYF
TRBV7-2	TRBD1	NA	15	TRBJ2-7	TGTGCCAGCAGCCTCGAATGGACAGGGTACTACGAGCAGTACTTC	CASSLEWTGYYEQYF
TRBV5-1	NA	NA	12	TRBJ2-7	TGCGCCAGCAGCTTGCTTTTCAACGAGCAGTACTTC	CASSLLFNEQYF
TRBV12-3/TRBV12-4	NA	few	13	TRBJ1-1	TGTGCCAGCAGGTATAACAGGGAGACTGAAGCTTTCTTT	CASRYNRETEAFF
TRBV6-6	NA	NA	18	TRBJ2-3	TGTGCCAGCAGACCGGGACACGGATGGGCCTTAAGCACAGATACGCAGTATTTT	CASRPGHGWALSTDTQYF
TRBV7-9	TRBD2	few	15	TRBJ2-7	TGTGCCAGCAGCTCCCCTAGCGGGGCGGACTACGAGCAGTACTTC	CASSSPSGADYEQYF
TRBV6-2/TRBV6-3	NA	few	16	TRBJ2-5	TGTGCCAGCAGTTACGGTCCAGGGGCGCAACAAGAGACCCAGTACTTC	CASSYGPGAQQETQYF
TRBV12-3/TRBV12-4	TRBD1	NA	14	TRBJ1-2	TGTGCCAGCAGTTTAAACCAACAGGGGTATGGCTACACCTTC	CASSLNQQGYGYTF
TRBV3-1	NA	NA	14	TRBJ2-1	TGTGCCAGCAGCCACGCGGGAAACTTGGAGGGGCAGTTCTTC	CASSHAGNLEGQFF
TRBV4-2	NA	few	16	TRBJ2-2	TGTGCCAGCAGCCAACGAGCGGGTATGGATACCGGGGAGCTGTTTTTT	CASSQRAGMDTGELFF
TRBV4-1	NA	few	14	TRBJ2-2	TGCGCCAGCGGCAGGCGGGGGAACACCGGGGAGCTGTTTTTT	CASGRRGNTGELFF
TRBV9	NA	few	17	TRBJ2-3	TGTGCCAGCAGCGTAGAGGCAGGGCCTATTGGAACAGATACGCAGTATTTT	CASSVEAGPIGTDTQYF
TRBV28	NA	NA	14	TRBJ2-5	TGTGCCAGCAGTGATGAATCGCTTACTGAGACCCAGTACTTC	CASSDESLTETQYF
TRBV4-1	NA	NA	16	TRBJ1-1	TGCGCCAGCAGCCAAGAACGGGGGGAAGAAGTCACTGAAGCTTTCTTT	CASSQERGEEVTEAFF
TRBV19	NA	NA	11	TRBJ1-2	TGTGCCAGTACCTACGTCGGTCGCTACACCTTC	CASTYVGRYTF
TRBV4-3	TRBD1	few	22	TRBJ1-2	TGCGCCAGCAGCCAGGAAAATCCAGGGGGAAGTCCCCTTCGCTCCAGCTACTATGGCTACACCTTC	CASSQENPGGSPLRSSYYGYTF
TRBV9	TRBD1	few	16	TRBJ2-1	TGTGCCAGCAGCCCCCCCGAGGGACAGATATCCAATGAGCAGTTCTTC	CASSPPEGQISNEQFF
TRBV11-2	NA	few	17	TRBJ2-3	TGTGCCAGCAGCTTAGATAGACACAGCTCTCGCACAGATACGCAGTATTTT	CASSLDRHSSRTDTQYF
TRBV15	NA	few	13	TRBJ2-3	TGTGCCACCAGCAGAGGGGGCACAGATACGCAGTATTTT	CATSRGGTDTQYF
TRBV24-1	NA	NA	14	TRBJ2-1	TGTGCCACCAGTCGAGGGAGGCTTTACAATGAGCAGTTCTTC	CATSRGRLYNEQFF
TRBV28	NA	NA	15	TRBJ1-4	TGTGCCAGCAGTTCCCCAGGGCAGTCTTTTGGAAAACTGTTTTTT	CASSSPGQSFGKLFF